The 11 T cell receptor beta chains listed next were all sequenced from one sample in a study of shared clonotypes between healthy human individuals. Assay: immunoSEQ multiplex PCR; the TCRdb copy retains only in-frame clones and omits some. The sample includes 550,000 to 700,000 clones, 73% of them seen just once. Sequencing was carried out using memory CD4+ T cells sorted from blood. Stated subset: CD45RA-negative fraction. These receptor sequences come from a woman aged 25 to 45 in good health.

The rearrangement joins TRBV20-1 to TRBJ1-2; D gene unclear. Germline V gives CDR1 DFQATT, CDR2 SNEGSKA (reference sequence). CDR3 length: 11 amino acids. Trimming removed 3 bases at V and 6 bases at J, with 8 bases between. Here the CDR3 reads CSARSIHGYTF. The CDR3 bases are TGCAGTGCTAGGTCCATCCATGGCTACACCTTC.

The rearrangement uses TRBV28 and TRBJ1-3; D is unresolved. The length of the CDR3 is 15 residues. Per the germline V gene, CDR1 is MDHEN and CDR2 is SYDVKM. Trimming shortened V by 2 bases and J by 8 bases, and 16 bases separated the two germline ends. This chain's CDR3 is CASSLEAAMADTIYF. CDR3 in DNA: TGTGCCAGCAGTTTAGAAGCGGCAATGGCAGACACCATATATTTT.

The chain employs TRBV2 and TRBJ2-1; D gene ambiguous. CDR3 length equals 14 residues. Germline lookup yields CDR1 SNHLY and CDR2 FYNNEI. V was clipped by 4 bases and J by 4 bases, with 11 bases between them. CDR3 coding DNA: TGTGCCAGCAGTGGCGGAGATTGGTACAATGAGCAGTTCTTC. Its translation is CASSGGDWYNEQFF.

V and J are TRBV4-1 and TRBJ1-5; unclear D gene. The CDR3 loop spans 16 amino acids. Trimming left V 2 bases short and J 5 bases short, with 16 bases between. The germline V gene has CDR1 MGHRA and CDR2 YSYEKL. CDR3: CASSQTGRRDDQPQHF. For the CDR3, the DNA is TGCGCCAGCAGCCAAACTGGGAGAAGGGATGATCAGCCCCAGCATTTT.

The V and J genes are TRBV7-2 and TRBJ2-4, with D maybe TRBD2 (5 bases). The length of the CDR3 is 16 residues. V lost 1 base to trimming and J lost 8 bases, with 18 bases between them. The germline CDR1 and CDR2 sequences are SGHTA and FQGNSA. For the CDR3, the DNA is TGTGCCAGCAGCTTAGAACCAGCTCTAGCCCATTACATTCAGTACTTC. It encodes CASSLEPALAHYIQYF.

The V and J genes are TRBV2 and TRBJ1-3; 7 positions agree with TRBD1. This CDR3 region has 15 residues. The trim removed 8 bases at V and 0 bases at J, leaving 7 bases unmatched. CDR1 is SNHLY and CDR2 is FYNNEI in the germline V gene. Here the CDR3 DNA reads TGTGCCAGCGCCCAAGGACAGGTCTCTGGAAACACCATATATTTT. Amino acids: CASAQGQVSGNTIYF.

The chain links TRBV27 to TRBJ2-6; possibly TRBD1 for D (5 bases). Germline V gene sequence: CDR1 MNHEY, CDR2 SMNVEV (reference sequence). Trimming took off 1 base at V and 2 bases at J, with 9 bases between the two ends. This CDR3 has 16 amino acids. The CDR3, as DNA: TGTGCCAGCAGTTTATTGGGGCGAACTGGGGCCAACGTCCTGACTTTC. Protein: CASSLLGRTGANVLTF.

The rearrangement uses TRBV19 and TRBJ2-2; TRBD2 might be the D (7 bases). Trimming took off 7 bases at V and 1 base at J, with 10 bases between the two ends. This CDR3 is built from 14 residues. The germline V gene has CDR1 LNHDA and CDR2 SQIVND (reference sequence). The chain's CDR3 is CASKAGQNTGELFF. CDR3 coding DNA: TGTGCCAGTAAAGCGGGACAGAACACCGGGGAGCTGTTTTTT.

The rearrangement links TRBV28 to TRBJ2-3; D is possibly TRBD1 or TRBD2 (5 bases each). The germline V gene encodes CDR1 MDHEN and CDR2 SYDVKM. This CDR3 is 16 amino acids long. V shed 5 bases and J shed 0 bases, with 15 bases lying between them. CDR3 amino acids: CASSGAGGGSTDTQYF. CDR3 coding DNA: TGTGCCAGCAGTGGGGCTGGTGGGGGAAGCACAGATACGCAGTATTTT.

The V gene is TRBV2, the J gene TRBJ1-2; D is possibly TRBD1 (5 bases). V dropped 3 bases and J dropped 8 bases, with 28 bases sitting between them. Germline assignment: CDR1 SNHLY and CDR2 FYNNEI. This CDR3 spans 18 amino acids. As DNA, the CDR3 is TGTGCCAGCAGTGACGCTCGGGCCGGGGCCTGGGATTCGTCGGGCTACACCTTC. It specifies CASSDARAGAWDSSGYTF.

CDR3 sequence reads: CASRDIQGRYNEQFF. In DNA form, the CDR3 reads TGTGCCAGCAGGGATATACAGGGGAGGTACAATGAGCAGTTCTTC. The V gene is TRBV27, the J gene TRBJ2-1, with a tentative D call TRBD1 (7 bases). Germline V CDR1 and CDR2: MNHEY, SMNVEV (reference sequence). The CDR3 extends over 15 amino acids. V lost 6 bases and J lost 4, with 16 bases in between.